These 25 T cell receptor beta chains share one sample of origin, sequenced in a study of shared clonotypes between healthy human individuals. Sequenced by immunoSEQ multiplex PCR; TCRdb stores in-frame clones only, minus some. The repertoire consists of some 1,100,000 clones, with about four fifths occurring once and the leading ten covering about 0.52%. Material for sequencing was memory CD4+ T cells from PBMCs. As for subset: CD45RA-negative fraction. The receptors shown here come from a man aged 18-30 years in good health. Some clones in this sample may be carry-over from other donors' samples.

This clone was seen once. The chain recombines TRBV5-6 with TRBJ1-2; tentatively, D is TRBD1 (6 bases). V lost 7 bases and J lost 4, with 11 bases in between. In germline, CDR1 is SGHDT, CDR2 YYEEEE. The CDR3 sequence is 12 residues long. CDR3: CASGTGTYGYTF. The CDR3 DNA sequence: TGTGCCAGCGGTACAGGGACCTATGGCTACACCTTC.

The chain couples TRBV2 to TRBJ1-5; 7 bases fit TRBD1. CDR3 length: 16 amino acids. J lost 1 base, V lost 8 bases, and 11 bases had no gene match. Germline loops: CDR1 SNHLY, CDR2 FYNNEI. The CDR3 DNA reads as TGTGCCAGCGGCGGGACAGCCTATCCGAGCAATCAGCCCCAGCATTTT. Protein sequence: CASGGTAYPSNQPQHF.

The rearrangement joins TRBV6-5 to TRBJ2-7, with 8 bases that match TRBD2. J gave up 4 bases and V 4 bases, and 6 bases lay outside the gene matches. This CDR3 is built from 14 residues. The germline V gene has CDR1 MNHEY and CDR2 SVGAGI. The CDR3 protein is CASSSGTSVYEQYF. The CDR3 nucleotides are TGTGCCAGCAGTTCCGGGACTAGTGTGTACGAGCAGTACTTC.

V and J are TRBV7-3 and TRBJ1-1; 8 positions match TRBD1. The CDR3 has 12 amino acids. Trimming cost V 5 bases and J 10 bases; bases outside gene matches: 6. Germline values: CDR1 SGHTA, CDR2 FQGTGA. In DNA, the CDR3 is TGTGCCAGCAGCCCTCAACAGGGGGTAGCTTTCTTT. This translates into CASSPQQGVAFF. The variable domain in full, completed from reference TRBV7-3 and TRBJ1-1, reads GAGVSQTPSNKVTEKGKYVELRCDPISGHTALYWYRQSLGQGPEFLIYFQGTGAADDSGLPNDRFFAVRPEGSVSTLKIQRTERGDSAVYLCASSPQQGVAFFGQGTRLTVV.

The chain employs TRBV18 and TRBJ2-1, with D possibly TRBD2 on 5 matching bases. The CDR3 has 13 residues. Germline CDR1 reads KGHSH; CDR2 reads LQKENI. With 3 bases removed from V and 2 bases from J, the gap between germline ends came to 5 bases. The CDR3 bases are TGTGCCAGCTCACCCGGGACCTACAATGAGCAGTTCTTC. Protein product: CASSPGTYNEQFF.

The chain employs TRBV7-2 and TRBJ2-1, with D uncertain. This CDR3 has 14 residues. The germline gives CDR1 SGHTA, CDR2 FQGNSA. V lost 2 bases, J lost 8 bases, and 13 bases lay in between. Written as DNA, the CDR3 is TGTGCCAGCAGCTTACAACGCCTGTCCCATGAGCAGTTCTTC. Its translation is CASSLQRLSHEQFF. Filled out from reference TRBV7-2 and TRBJ2-1, the complete variable domain reads GAGVSQSPSNKVTEKGKDVELRCDPISGHTALYWYRQSLGQGLEFLIYFQGNSAPDKSGLPSDRFSAERTGGSVSTLTIQRTQQEDSAVYLCASSLQRLSHEQFFGPGTRLTVL.

This clone was recorded a few times. The V gene is TRBV5-1, the J gene TRBJ2-1, with a weak D call TRBD2 (6 bases). The CDR3 covers 14 residues. CDR1 and CDR2 from the germline V gene are SGHRS and YFSETQ. The V and J ends lost 4 bases and 8 bases respectively, with 16 bases between them. The CDR3 sequence is CASSKESWRDEQFF. The CDR3 DNA reads TGCGCCAGCAGCAAAGAAAGTTGGAGGGATGAGCAGTTCTTC. Filled out from reference TRBV5-1 and TRBJ2-1, the complete variable domain reads KAGVTQTPRYLIKTRGQQVTLSCSPISGHRSVSWYQQTPGQGLQFLFEYFSETQRNKGNFPGRFSGRQFSNSRSEMNVSTLELGDSALYLCASSKESWRDEQFFGPGTRLTVL.

As concerns this clone: This sample also contains other DNA sequences that code for the same CDR3. V gene TRBV20-1 combines with J gene TRBJ2-7; D remains unclear. With 2 bases removed from V and 3 bases from J, the gap between germline ends came to 5 bases. The germline V gene encodes CDR1 DFQATT and CDR2 SNEGSKA (reference sequence). The CDR3 spans 11 residues. This CDR3 is CSARTFYEQYF. The CDR3 DNA is TGCAGTGCTAGAACATTCTACGAGCAGTACTTC.

This chain joins TRBV28 and TRBJ2-7; D uncertain. CDR1 is MDHEN, CDR2 SYDVKM, per germline. The CDR3 has 13 residues. Trimming shortened V by 2 bases and J by 3 bases, and 8 bases separated the two germline ends. For the CDR3, the DNA is TGTGCCAGCAGTTTAATGATCAGCTACGAGCAGTACTTC. Amino acid sequence: CASSLMISYEQYF.

On this clone: The sample holds other DNA sequences that translate to the same CDR3. The chain carries TRBV5-1 and TRBJ2-1; TRBD2 matches at 9 bases. J was trimmed by 1 base and V by 4 bases; bases with no gene match: 3. The germline V gene encodes CDR1 SGHRS and CDR2 YFSETQ. The CDR3 runs 15 residues. The CDR3 is CASSPLAGSYNEQFF. In nucleotides, the CDR3 is TGCGCCAGCAGCCCACTAGCGGGTTCCTACAATGAGCAGTTCTTC. The full variable domain, completed using reference TRBV5-1 and TRBJ2-1, is KAGVTQTPRYLIKTRGQQVTLSCSPISGHRSVSWYQQTPGQGLQFLFEYFSETQRNKGNFPGRFSGRQFSNSRSEMNVSTLELGDSALYLCASSPLAGSYNEQFFGPGTRLTVL.

This CDR3 is CASSWDRLTSFNEQFF. The CDR3 nucleotides are TGTGCCAGCAGTTGGGACCGGTTGACTAGTTTCAATGAGCAGTTCTTC. The chain couples TRBV6-5 to TRBJ2-1; D might be TRBD2 (6 bases). V dropped 4 bases and J dropped 6 bases, with 19 bases sitting between them. CDR3 size: 16 residues. Germline CDR1 MNHEY, CDR2 SVGAGI.

This chain links TRBV7-3 with TRBJ2-5; 13 bases fit TRBD2. V gave up 5 bases and J gave up 5 bases; unmatched junction bases: 5. The germline V gene encodes CDR1 SGHTA and CDR2 FQGTGA. This CDR3 has 15 residues. Here the CDR3 reads CASSPKTSGRETQYF. In DNA, the CDR3 is TGTGCCAGCAGCCCAAAGACTAGCGGGAGGGAGACCCAGTACTTC.

J is TRBJ2-3 and V is TRBV7-3, with 10 bases lining up with TRBD2. This CDR3 region has 15 residues. From germline, CDR1 is SGHTA and CDR2 FQGTGA. Losses at the gene ends were 5 bases for V and 6 bases for J; bases not matched to a gene: 8. For the CDR3, the DNA is TGTGCCAGCAGCCCAGGGACTAGCGAGAGGGATACGCAGTATTTT. Translation gives CASSPGTSERDTQYF.

This chain connects TRBV5-1 to TRBJ2-2; D remains unclear. The CDR3 extends over 15 amino acids. The V gene's germline CDR1 is SGHRS and CDR2 YFSETQ. V was pared by 6 bases and J by 1 base, with 13 bases between. The CDR3 spells CASTPNVGNTGELFF. The DNA of the CDR3 is TGCGCCAGCACCCCCAATGTAGGGAACACCGGGGAGCTGTTTTTT.

This sequence joins TRBV14 and TRBJ2-5, with D maybe TRBD1 (6 bases). CDR3 length equals 16 residues. Trimming left V 1 base short and J 5 bases short, with 17 bases between. CDR1 is SGHDN, CDR2 FVKESK, per germline. The CDR3 reads CASSQGNVAGGETQYF. CDR3 bases: TGTGCCAGCAGCCAAGGGAATGTGGCTGGGGGCGAGACCCAGTACTTC. The whole variable domain, remainder taken from reference TRBV14 and TRBJ2-5, is EAGVTQFPSHSVIEKGQTVTLRCDPISGHDNLYWYRRVMGKEIKFLLHFVKESKQDESGMPNNRFLAERTGGTYSTLKVQPAELEDSGVYFCASSQGNVAGGETQYFGPGTRLLVL.

About this clone: Other DNA sequences in this sample translate to the same CDR3. This chain links TRBV29-1 with TRBJ2-7; D perhaps matches TRBD1 (5 bases). Germline CDR1 reads SQVTM; CDR2 reads ANQGSEA. The V and J ends lost 2 bases and 0 bases respectively, with 5 bases between them. The CDR3 is made up of 12 amino acids. Written as DNA, the CDR3 is TGCAGCGTTGAACAGGGCTCCTACGAGCAGTACTTC. Encoded protein: CSVEQGSYEQYF.

This chain uses TRBV7-9 with TRBJ1-3; possibly TRBD1 for D (5 bases). The germline CDR1 and CDR2 sequences are SEHNR and FQNEAQ (reference sequence). The V gene lost 5 bases and the J gene lost 2 bases, with 13 bases spanning the gap. The CDR3 contains 15 residues. The CDR3, as DNA: TGTGCCAGCAGCCCGTCACAGGTTCCTGGAAACACCATATATTTT. This translates into CASSPSQVPGNTIYF.

The count of this clone is one. This chain joins TRBV5-1 and TRBJ2-2; 9 bases are shared with TRBD2. After removal of 3 bases from V and 3 bases from J, the junction contained 3 bases not matched to a gene. CDR1 is SGHRS and CDR2 is YFSETQ in the germline V gene. The CDR3 runs 15 residues. CDR3 amino acids: CASSSGLAYTGELFF. The CDR3 DNA follows: TGCGCCAGCAGCTCCGGACTAGCGTACACCGGGGAGCTGTTTTTT.

This clone was seen only once. The chain is built from TRBV7-2 and TRBJ2-1; 11 bases align to TRBD2. Losses at the gene ends were 4 bases for V and 10 bases for J; bases not matched to a gene: 21. The V gene's germline CDR1 is SGHTA and CDR2 FQGNSA. The CDR3 length is 19 residues. In DNA form, the CDR3 reads TGTGCCAGCAGCTACCCCGGGACTAGCGGACGGTTGGCTAAGAACGAGCAGTTCTTC. Translated: CASSYPGTSGRLAKNEQFF.

In the case of this clone: The same CDR3 also results from other DNA sequences found in this sample. V and J are TRBV9 and TRBJ2-3; D ambiguous. Germline V CDR1 and CDR2: SGDLS, YYNGEE. Trimming took off 0 bases at V and 6 bases at J, with 2 bases between the two ends. The CDR3 has 11 amino acids. This chain's CDR3 is CASSVADTQYF. The CDR3 DNA is TGTGCCAGCAGCGTAGCCGATACGCAGTATTTT.

The V gene is TRBV11-2, the J gene TRBJ1-2; the D is unclear. V gave up 3 bases and J gave up 3 bases, with 5 bases separating them. CDR1 and CDR2 from the germline V gene are SGHAT and FQNNGV. The CDR3 covers 12 residues. CDR3 bases: TGTGCCAGCAGCTTTGCCCACTATGGCTACACCTTC. Translation gives CASSFAHYGYTF.

V and J are TRBV7-9 and TRBJ1-2; perhaps TRBD1 as D (5 bases). The germline V and J ends were trimmed by 4 bases and 3 bases, with 15 bases remaining between them. Germline V gene sequence: CDR1 SEHNR, CDR2 FQNEAQ (reference sequence). There are 15 residues in the CDR3. The CDR3 region is CASSSTAPGYYGYTF. The CDR3 DNA is TGTGCCAGCAGCTCAACAGCACCAGGGTACTATGGCTACACCTTC.

This chain joins TRBV19 and TRBJ1-5; D not resolved. The germline V gene encodes CDR1 LNHDA and CDR2 SQIVND (reference sequence). There are 12 residues in the CDR3. Trimming cost V 2 bases and J 7 bases, with 6 bases left between them. The DNA for the CDR3 is TGTGCCAGTAGTATAATGCTCCAGCCCCAGCATTTT. It codes for CASSIMLQPQHF.

About this clone itself: A read error is possible here, since a much larger clone lies one base away. The chain has TRBV2 and TRBJ1-2; a weak D match, TRBD1 (6 bases). Trimming stripped 6 bases from V and 2 bases from J, with 10 bases between. Germline CDR1 is SNHLY and CDR2 is FYNNEI. The CDR3 is 13 amino acids. The CDR3 DNA sequence: TGTGCCAGCAGCTTGGACAGCAACTATGGCTACACCTTC. Translation gives CASSLDSNYGYTF.

The chain recombines TRBV27 with TRBJ1-2; TRBD1 aligns across 8 bases. The CDR3 totals 16 residues. Trimming cost V 7 bases and J 6 bases; bases outside gene matches: 16. Germline assignment: CDR1 MNHEY and CDR2 SMNVEV (reference sequence). The CDR3 nucleotides read TGTGCCAGCACCGAGGCAGGGGGCGGGCTTGTGGATGGCTACACCTTC. Translating it yields CASTEAGGGLVDGYTF.